This T cell receptor (beta chain) originates from a study of blood T cells in healthy people across ages. Background on the study: About one barcoded beta molecule was captured per two T cells (by template switching).

For this clonotype: Antigen: not known.

A second PCR, run for about 6 to 12 cycles, used a sample-barcoded 5' primer plus a J-beta primer mix. TCRdb re-called the 5' RACE reads through MiXCR, storing one row per CDR3 protein. The table records hundreds of thousands of distinct CDR3 sequences, around 36% of them present only once. The study's findings and limits: The long-lived group displayed more naive CD4+ cells, plus higher diversity, than the aged donors did.

CDR1 and CDR2 (germline): MNHEY, SMNVEV (reference sequence). The CDR3 loop spans 15 amino acids. V was clipped by 4 bases and J by 2 bases, with 9 bases between them. Sequenced input: blood. The chain employs TRBV27 and TRBJ2-6; D remains unclear. This TCR came from a man aged 18-30 years in good health. CDR3: CASSYGAPGANVLTF. The CDR3, as DNA: TGTGCCAGCAGTTATGGTGCTCCTGGGGCCAACGTCCTGACTTTC.